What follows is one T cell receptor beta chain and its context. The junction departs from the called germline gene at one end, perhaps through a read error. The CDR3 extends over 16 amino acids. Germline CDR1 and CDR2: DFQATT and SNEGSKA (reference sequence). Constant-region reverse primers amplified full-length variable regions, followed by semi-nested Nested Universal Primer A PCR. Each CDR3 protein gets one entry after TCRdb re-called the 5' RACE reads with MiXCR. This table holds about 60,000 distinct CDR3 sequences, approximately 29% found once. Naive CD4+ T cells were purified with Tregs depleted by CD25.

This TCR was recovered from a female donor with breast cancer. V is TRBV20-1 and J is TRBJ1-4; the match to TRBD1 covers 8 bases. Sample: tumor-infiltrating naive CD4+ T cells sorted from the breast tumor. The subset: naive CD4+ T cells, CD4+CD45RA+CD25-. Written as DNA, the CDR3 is TGTAGTGCTGAAGTCCTCGGGACAGGTTCTAATGAAAAACTGTTTTTT. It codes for CSAEVLGTGSNEKLFF.